This is a list of T cell receptor beta chains from one sample in a study of blood T cell repertoires in COVID-19. Assay: immunoSEQ multiplex PCR; the TCRdb copy retains only in-frame clones and omits some. Seen here are around 260,000 clones, less than 90% observed once, and the top ten hold about 4.5%. The specimen was peripheral blood. The receptors were sampled from a man in his fifties or sixties who had recovered from COVID-19. CDR3s include the opening cysteine and the closing phenylalanine or tryptophan. Each record gives: V gene, CDR3 length, clone size, D gene, J gene, CDR3 DNA, CDR3 protein. D genes are given only for firm matches. For some rows the clone size is stated as once, few or many, or as a class when expanded; others skip it.

>TRBV2|14|-|TRBD1|TRBJ1-6
TGTGCCAGCAGCGAGGGGACAGACAATTCACCCCTCCACTTT
CASSEGTDNSPLHF
>TRBV9|13|-|-|TRBJ2-7
TGTGCCAGCAGCGTAGAAGGGGTGGGAGAGCAGTACTTC
CASSVEGVGEQYF
>TRBV5-1|15|-|-|TRBJ1-1
TGCGCCAGCAGCCCCCAGGGAAACAGGGTCACTGAAGCTTTCTTT
CASSPQGNRVTEAFF
>TRBV4-2|13|few|-|TRBJ2-7
TGTGCCAGCAGCCAAGGGGGGGGCGCTCTGCAGTACTTC
CASSQGGGALQYF
>TRBV27|15|-|-|TRBJ1-3
TGTGCCAGCAGTTTAAACTCGGGATTTGGAAACACCATATATTTT
CASSLNSGFGNTIYF
>TRBV19|13|-|TRBD1|TRBJ2-4
TGTGCCAGTTCTCCGGGACAGAGAAACATTCAGTACTTC
CASSPGQRNIQYF
>TRBV6-5|14|-|TRBD1|TRBJ2-7
TGTGCCAGCAGGTCCGACAGGGGACCCTACGAGCAGTACTTC
CASRSDRGPYEQYF
>TRBV6-5|14|once|TRBD2|TRBJ2-3
TGTGCCAGCAGGATACGGGGGGGCGCGGATACGCAGTATTTT
CASRIRGGADTQYF
>TRBV9|15|-|TRBD1|TRBJ2-3
TGTGCCAGCAGCGTAGGGGACAGGCCCACAGATACGCAGTATTTT
CASSVGDRPTDTQYF
>TRBV6-5|15|-|TRBD1|TRBJ2-3
TGTGCCAGCAGAAACGGACAGGGGGGGGTATATACGCAGTATTTT
CASRNGQGGVYTQYF
>TRBV18|14|-|TRBD1|TRBJ1-1
TGTGCCAGCTCAACACAGGGGTTAAACACTGAAGCTTTCTTT
CASSTQGLNTEAFF
>TRBV7-2|12|many|TRBD1|TRBJ1-5
TGTGCCAGCACGACAGGGCGGCAGCCCCAGCATTTT
CASTTGRQPQHF
>TRBV5-1|14|-|TRBD1|TRBJ2-7
TGCGCCAGCAGCTTGTCCCAGGGGGCTGGCGAGCAGTACTTC
CASSLSQGAGEQYF
>TRBV7-9|16|-|TRBD2|TRBJ2-3
TGTGCCAGCAGCTTAGCGCGGGGGGCGGCTGCAGATACGCAGTATTTT
CASSLARGAAADTQYF
>TRBV7-9|11|few|-|TRBJ1-5
TGTGCCAGCGGTGAGGGTCAGCCCCAGCATTTT
CASGEGQPQHF
>TRBV5-1|16|-|-|TRBJ1-5
TGCGCCAGCAGCTTTGGGGGGTCGGGACCTGATCAGCCCCAGCATTTT
CASSFGGSGPDQPQHF
>TRBV28|11|-|-|TRBJ1-4
TGTGCCAGCAGTTCATTCGAAAAACTGTTTTTT
CASSSFEKLFF
>TRBV6-5|13|-|-|TRBJ1-3
TGTGCCAGCGGGCCTAACTCTGGAAACACCATATATTTT
CASGPNSGNTIYF
>TRBV5-8|17|-|TRBD1|TRBJ2-2
TGTGCCAGCAGCTTGGGACAGGGCCGGCGATGGACCGGGGAGCTGTTTTTT
CASSLGQGRRWTGELFF
>TRBV29-1|13|-|TRBD1|TRBJ1-3
TGCAGCGTGAATGAGGGGGCGGGAAACACCATATATTTT
CSVNEGAGNTIYF
>TRBV4-1|16|-|-|TRBJ1-1
TGCGCCAGCAGCCAAGATGGGACGGCGGGGGTCACTGAAGCTTTCTTT
CASSQDGTAGVTEAFF
>TRBV5-1|15|-|-|TRBJ2-3
TGCGCCAGCAGCTTGGAAGCGTATAGCACAGATACGCAGTATTTT
CASSLEAYSTDTQYF
>TRBV6-5|14|-|-|TRBJ1-5
TGTGCCAGCAGTAAACAGGGTCAGGAGCAGCCCCAGCATTTT
CASSKQGQEQPQHF
>TRBV28|14|-|-|TRBJ1-4
TGTGCCAGCAGTTTAGGGGGCACTAATGAAAAACTGTTTTTT
CASSLGGTNEKLFF
>TRBV10-3|13|-|-|TRBJ2-1
TGTGCCATCTCCCCTTTCTCCTACAATGAGCAGTTCTTC
CAISPFSYNEQFF
>TRBV6-5|15|once|TRBD2|TRBJ2-7
TGTGCCAGCAGCCGACTAGCGGGGGCCGCATACGAGCAGTACTTC
CASSRLAGAAYEQYF
>TRBV7-9|11|few|-|TRBJ2-7
TGTGCCAGCAGCTTAGTGGAGGAGCAGTACTTC
CASSLVEEQYF
>TRBV15|16|-|-|TRBJ2-6
TGTGCCACCCGCGGCAGCCTTCTCTCTGGGGCCAACGTCCTGACTTTC
CATRGSLLSGANVLTF
>TRBV24-1|14|few|-|TRBJ2-2
TGTGCCACCAGTGACCCCACGGGACATCGGGAGCTGTTTTTT
CATSDPTGHRELFF
>TRBV19|14|-|-|TRBJ1-1
TGTGCCAGTAGTATAGACAGGGGGAACACTGAAGCTTTCTTT
CASSIDRGNTEAFF
>TRBV14|14|few|TRBD1|TRBJ2-2
TGTGCCAGCAGCCCGTCCACAGGGGCCGGGGAGCTGTTTTTT
CASSPSTGAGELFF
>TRBV5-5|15|-|-|TRBJ2-1
TGTGCCAGCAGCTTGAGTAGCGATACCTACAATGAGCAGTTCTTC
CASSLSSDTYNEQFF
>TRBV7-9|16|-|TRBD2|TRBJ2-3
TGTGCCAGCAGCCAACCGGGACTAGCGGGGGCAGATACGCAGTATTTT
CASSQPGLAGADTQYF
>TRBV7-9|15|-|-|TRBJ2-1
TGTGCCAGCAGCCCCCTCGGGAGCTCCTACAATGAGCAGTTCTTC
CASSPLGSSYNEQFF
>TRBV5-5|16|once|-|TRBJ1-3
TGTGCCAGCAGCTTGTTTGTTGGGGGGTCTGGAAACACCATATATTTT
CASSLFVGGSGNTIYF
>TRBV29-1|9|-|-|TRBJ2-1
TGCAGCACTACCAATGAGCAGTTCTTC
CSTTNEQFF
>TRBV4-2|16|-|TRBD2|TRBJ2-2
TGTGCCAGCAGCCAAGATCGGGGGGTGGGCACCGGGGAGCTGTTTTTT
CASSQDRGVGTGELFF
>TRBV19|14|-|TRBD1|TRBJ2-7
TGTGCCAGTAGTACCCGACAGGGTGTCCACGAGCAGTACTTC
CASSTRQGVHEQYF
>TRBV27|14|-|-|TRBJ1-5
TGTGCCAGCAGTATACAGGGAAACAATCAGCCCCAGCATTTT
CASSIQGNNQPQHF
>TRBV5-1|15|-|TRBD1|TRBJ2-1
TGCGCCAGCAGCGATGACAGGGGGGGGCGCGATGAGCAGTTCTTC
CASSDDRGGRDEQFF
>TRBV5-6|15|-|TRBD1|TRBJ2-1
TGTGCCAGCAGCTTGGGGACAGGCTCCTACAATGAGCAGTTCTTC
CASSLGTGSYNEQFF
>TRBV6-5|15|-|-|TRBJ2-6
TGTGCCAGCAGGCCACAGGGTAGTGGGGCCAACGTCCTGACTTTC
CASRPQGSGANVLTF
>TRBV6-4|13|few|-|TRBJ1-1
TGTGCCAGCAGCCTTGGACGGGGCACTGAAGCTTTCTTT
CASSLGRGTEAFF
>TRBV25-1|13|-|TRBD2|TRBJ2-3
TGTGCCAGCAGTGGGCTAGCGGCAGATACGCAGTATTTT
CASSGLAADTQYF
>TRBV1|18|-|-|TRBJ1-2
TGCACCAGCAGCCACCCCGAAAGGCGGGACCGTTGCTTGCAGGGCTACACCTTC
CTSSHPERRDRCLQGYTF